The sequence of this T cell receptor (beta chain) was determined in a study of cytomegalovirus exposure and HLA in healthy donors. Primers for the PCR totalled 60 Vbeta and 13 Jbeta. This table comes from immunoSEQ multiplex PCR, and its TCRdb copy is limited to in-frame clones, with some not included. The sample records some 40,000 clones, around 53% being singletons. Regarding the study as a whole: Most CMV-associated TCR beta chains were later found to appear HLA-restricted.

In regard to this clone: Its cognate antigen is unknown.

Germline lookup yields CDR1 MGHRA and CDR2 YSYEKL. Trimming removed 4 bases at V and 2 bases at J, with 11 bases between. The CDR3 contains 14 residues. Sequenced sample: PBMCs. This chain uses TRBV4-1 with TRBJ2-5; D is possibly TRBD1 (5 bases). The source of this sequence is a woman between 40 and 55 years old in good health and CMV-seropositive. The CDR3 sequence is CASSRQIRQETQYF. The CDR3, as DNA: TGCGCCAGCAGCCGACAGATAAGGCAAGAGACCCAGTACTTC.